This entry concerns a single T cell receptor beta chain. The data derive from a study of shared clonotypes between healthy human individuals. The wider study: Three plates were used per donor for CD4 naive, three for CD4 memory, two for CD8 naive and one for CD8 memory.

CD45RO-negative, CCR7-selected cells formed the naive CD8 fraction, which excluded terminally differentiated effector memory CD45RA+ cells. Nashville, Tennessee was home to all donors, who were Caucasian adults. Losses at the gene ends were 0 bases for V and 8 bases for J; bases not matched to a gene: 1. The CDR3 length is 15 residues. In germline, CDR1 is MGHRA, CDR2 YSYEKL. TCRdb keeps only in-frame clones here, not all; method: immunoSEQ multiplex PCR. The data hold some 2 million clones, with approximately 94% observed a single time. Sequenced input: naive CD8+ T cells sorted from blood. The V call is TRBV4-1, the J call TRBJ2-2, with 12 bases fitting TRBD2. The TCR was taken from a young man in good health. The DNA for the CDR3 is TGCGCCAGCAGCCAAGATGGACTAGCGGGAGGGGAGCTGTTTTTT. It is translated as CASSQDGLAGGELFF.